Each of the 15 T cell receptor beta chains below was sequenced from the same sample in a study of T cell repertoires in cytomegalovirus infection. MiXCR was run by TCRdb on the reads, yielding one entry per CDR3 protein. The table records 300,000 or so distinct CDR3 sequences, roughly a quarter of them present only once. The sequenced sample consisted of PBMCs. The receptors originated from a human donor in good health (CMV status not recorded). Some clones in this sample may be carry-over from other donors' samples.

The chain joins TRBV29-1 to TRBJ2-3; tentative D call: TRBD2 (6 bases). The CDR3 has 13 residues. The V end was cut by 6 bases, the J end by 2 bases, with 12 bases between. The germline CDR1 and CDR2 sequences are SQVTM and ANQGSEA. This CDR3 is CSVRDLLTDTQYF. The CDR3 DNA is TGCAGCGTCCGGGACTTACTCACAGATACGCAGTATTTT.

This clonotype was seen only a few times. The rearrangement links TRBV6-2 or TRBV6-3 to TRBJ2-7; TRBD2 agrees at 10 bases. The trim removed 3 bases at V and 3 bases at J, leaving 2 bases unmatched. Germline V gives CDR1 MNHEY, CDR2 SVGEGT. This CDR3 has 14 residues. The CDR3 region is CASSYSGRFYEQYF. The CDR3 DNA is TGTGCCAGCAGTTATAGCGGGAGGTTCTACGAGCAGTACTTC.

This clonotype was counted at least ten times. V and J are TRBV7-2 and TRBJ2-5, with D possibly TRBD2 on 6 matching bases. Per the germline V gene, CDR1 is SGHTA and CDR2 is FQGNSA. V shed 3 bases and J shed 1 base, with 15 bases lying between them. The CDR3 has 16 residues. The chain's CDR3 is CASSFSPGRGQETQYF. The DNA for the CDR3 is TGTGCCAGCAGCTTTTCCCCCGGGCGGGGCCAAGAGACCCAGTACTTC.

This clonotype was seen at least ten times. This chain joins TRBV12-3 or TRBV12-4 and TRBJ1-2; the match to TRBD1 covers 7 bases. Trimming removed 5 bases from V and 3 bases from J; junction bases left unmatched: 6. This CDR3 is built from 14 residues. Here the CDR3 reads CASSDSGTDYGYTF. CDR3 sequence (DNA): TGTGCCAGCAGTGACTCCGGGACAGACTATGGCTACACCTTC.

This clonotype was detected many times. The chain recombines TRBV7-6 with TRBJ2-1; 8 bases are shared with TRBD2. The CDR3 length is 17 residues. Germline assignment: CDR1 SGHVS and CDR2 FNYEAQ. The V segment lost 3 bases and the J segment 5 bases; nucleotides outside the gene matches: 12. The CDR3 spells CASSFNYPGTSNNEQFF. As DNA, the CDR3 is TGTGCCAGCAGCTTTAACTATCCGGGGACTAGTAACAATGAGCAGTTCTTC.

The V gene is TRBV30, the J gene TRBJ2-5, with 10 bases identical to TRBD1. The junction had 7 bases not matched to a gene; V was cut back by 2 bases and J by 4 bases. The CDR3 loop spans 15 amino acids. Germline V gene lookup returns CDR1 GTSNPN and CDR2 SVGIG (reference sequence). In DNA, the CDR3 is TGTGCCTGGAGTTTGAGGACAGGGGGAGGAGAGACCCAGTACTTC. This translates into CAWSLRTGGGETQYF.

This clonotype was detected many times. The genes are TRBV19 and TRBJ2-6; possibly TRBD2 for D (5 bases). V was trimmed by 3 bases and J by 3 bases, leaving 6 bases between them. Germline CDR1 and CDR2: LNHDA and SQIVND (reference sequence). This CDR3 is 14 amino acids long. The CDR3, as DNA: TGTGCCAGTAGTATTGGAGGTGGGGCCAACGTCCTGACTTTC. It specifies CASSIGGGANVLTF.

In its sample, this clonotype was seen many times. The chain joins TRBV7-8 to TRBJ2-7; possible D gene TRBD2, 5 bases. Germline CDR1 SGHVS, CDR2 FQNEAQ. V was trimmed by 1 base and J by 3 bases, leaving 16 bases between them. The CDR3 sequence is 16 residues long. The chain's CDR3 is CASSLGSSSGIYEQYF. CDR3 nucleotide sequence: TGTGCCAGCAGCTTAGGATCGTCCTCCGGGATCTACGAGCAGTACTTC.

The chain carries TRBV28 and TRBJ1-1; D not resolved. Trimming shortened V by 1 base and J by 1 base, and 7 bases separated the two germline ends. This CDR3 comprises 14 residues. The germline gives CDR1 MDHEN, CDR2 SYDVKM. The CDR3: CASSLFRGNTEAFF. CDR3 coding DNA: TGTGCCAGCAGTTTATTCCGGGGGAACACTGAAGCTTTCTTT.

This clonotype was observed a handful of times. The chain links TRBV12-5 to TRBJ2-1; D ambiguous. CDR1 and CDR2 from the germline V gene are LGHNT and FRNRAP. V lost 6 bases and J lost 6, with 6 bases in between. The CDR3 has 11 amino acids. The CDR3, as DNA: TGTGCTAGTGGCGTCTTCAATGAGCAGTTCTTC. As protein: CASGVFNEQFF.

The rearrangement uses TRBV20-1 and TRBJ1-6; 9 nucleotides match TRBD1. Trimming removed 6 bases from V and 1 base from J; junction bases left unmatched: 4. The CDR3 has 15 residues. Germline V gene data show CDR1 as DFQATT and CDR2 as SNEGSKA (reference sequence). CDR3 nucleotides: TGCAGTGCCCGGACAGGGGCTTCCTATAATTCACCCCTCCACTTT. Its translation is CSARTGASYNSPLHF.

This clonotype appeared many times. The V and J genes are TRBV7-2 and TRBJ2-6, with no clear D. V dropped 6 bases and J dropped 0 bases, with 6 bases sitting between them. Germline CDR1 reads SGHTA; CDR2 reads FQGNSA. The length of the CDR3 is 14 residues. DNA of the CDR3: TGTGCCAGCAGGGTGAACTCTGGGGCCAACGTCCTGACTTTC. Its translation is CASRVNSGANVLTF.

Turning to this clonotype: A read error may account for a junction end that differs from germline. The V gene is TRBV6-4, the J gene TRBJ1-3; TRBD1 agrees at 8 bases. The CDR3 consists of 15 residues. CDR1 and CDR2 from the germline V gene are MRHNA and SNTAGT. The CDR3 DNA reads as TGTGCCAGCAGTGACTCAACAGGGGGAAGAAACACCATAAATTTT. This sequence encodes CASSDSTGGRNTINF.

The chain couples TRBV4-1 to TRBJ2-5; D remains unclear. CDR1 and CDR2 (germline): MGHRA, YSYEKL. The CDR3 length is 13 residues. V lost 0 bases, J lost 5 bases, and 7 bases lay in between. In nucleotides, the CDR3 is TGCGCCAGCAGCCAAGAAGGGTATGAGACCCAGTACTTC. This translates into CASSQEGYETQYF.

The chain is built from TRBV12-3 or TRBV12-4 and TRBJ1-4, with a weak D call TRBD1 (6 bases). V shed 4 bases and J shed 4 bases, with 16 bases lying between them. The CDR3 contains 16 residues. CDR3 loop: CASSSHGGLDNEKLFF. CDR3 sequence (DNA): TGTGCCAGCAGTTCCCACGGGGGGCTGGATAATGAAAAACTGTTTTTT.